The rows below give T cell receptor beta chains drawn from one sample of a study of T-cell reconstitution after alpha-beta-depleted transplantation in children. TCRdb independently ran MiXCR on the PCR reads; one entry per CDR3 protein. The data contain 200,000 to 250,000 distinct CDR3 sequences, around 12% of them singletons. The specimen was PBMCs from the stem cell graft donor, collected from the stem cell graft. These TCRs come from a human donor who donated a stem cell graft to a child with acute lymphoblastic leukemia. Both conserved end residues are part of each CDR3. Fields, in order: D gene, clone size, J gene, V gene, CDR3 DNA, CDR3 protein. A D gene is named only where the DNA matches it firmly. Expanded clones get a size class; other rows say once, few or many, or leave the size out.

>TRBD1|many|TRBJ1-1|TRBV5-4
TGTGCCAGCAGCCCAACCAGTAGACAGGGCTTTACTGAAGCTTTCTTT
CASSPTSRQGFTEAFF
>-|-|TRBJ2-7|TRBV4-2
TGTGCCAGCAGCCAAGCTGAGCGGAGCTACGAGCAGTACTTC
CASSQAERSYEQYF
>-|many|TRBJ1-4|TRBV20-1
TGCAGTGCTAGCCCGGGACTGATAAATGAAAAACTGTTTTTT
CSASPGLINEKLFF
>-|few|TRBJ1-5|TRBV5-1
TGCGCCAGCAGCATAGAGTCCAATCAGCCCCAGCATTTT
CASSIESNQPQHF
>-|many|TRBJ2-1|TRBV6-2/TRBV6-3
TGTGCCAGCAGTCCCGGGACCTACAATGAGCAGTTCTTC
CASSPGTYNEQFF
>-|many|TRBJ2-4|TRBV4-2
TGTGCCAGCAGCCAACTCAGGGGGGGGGACCTCAACATTCAGTACTTC
CASSQLRGGDLNIQYF
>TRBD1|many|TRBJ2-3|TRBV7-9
TGTGCCAGCAGCCTGACAGGGCTTACGCAGTATTTT
CASSLTGLTQYF
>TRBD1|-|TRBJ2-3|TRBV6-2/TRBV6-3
TGTGCCAGCAGTTACTCTCTGGGGAGGACAGGGAGCACAGATACGCAGTATTTT
CASSYSLGRTGSTDTQYF
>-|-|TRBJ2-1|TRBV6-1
TGTGCCAGCAGTGGATTACCGGTGAGGGGCGATGAGCAGTTCTTC
CASSGLPVRGDEQFF
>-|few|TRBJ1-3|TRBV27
TGTGCCAGCAGTTTATCGATCCAGTCGGGCTTCTCTGGAAACACCATATATTTT
CASSLSIQSGFSGNTIYF
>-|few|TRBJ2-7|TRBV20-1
TGCAGTGCTGACCGGGACCCCGTGGGCGAGCAGTACTTC
CSADRDPVGEQYF
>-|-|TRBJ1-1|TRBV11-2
TGTGCCAGCAGCTTAGTTTCGGGGCTCCTGAACACTGAAGCTTTCTTT
CASSLVSGLLNTEAFF
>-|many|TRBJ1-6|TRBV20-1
TGCAGTGCCAAGGACGTCGGCAGATCTAATTCCCCCCTCCACTTT
CSAKDVGRSNSPLHF
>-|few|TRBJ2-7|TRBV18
TGTGCCAGCATCGGAGCGGACTCCTACGAGCAGTACTTC
CASIGADSYEQYF
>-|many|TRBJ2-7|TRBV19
TGTGCCAGTAGTGGAGGGATCGACGAGCAGTACTTC
CASSGGIDEQYF
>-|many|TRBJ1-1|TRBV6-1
TGTGCCAGCAGTGAGGCTTTCATCTCCAGGGGTTACACTGAAGCTTTCTTT
CASSEAFISRGYTEAFF
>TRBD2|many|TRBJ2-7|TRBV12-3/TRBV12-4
TGTGCCAGCAGCCTCCTTGGACTAGCGGGACTCCACGAGCAGTACTTC
CASSLLGLAGLHEQYF
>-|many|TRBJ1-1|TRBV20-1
TGCAGTGGGGGGTCGTTCATGAACACTGAAGCTTTCTTT
CSGGSFMNTEAFF
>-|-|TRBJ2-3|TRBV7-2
TGTGCCAGCAGCCGGAAGCTAAGGATGTCCACAGATACGCAGTATTTT
CASSRKLRMSTDTQYF
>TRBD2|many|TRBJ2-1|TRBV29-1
TGCAGCGGTCGACTAGCGGGGTACAATGAGCAGTTCTTC
CSGRLAGYNEQFF
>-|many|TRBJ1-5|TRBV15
TGTGCCACCAGCAGAGATGTGCAGCCCCAGCATTTT
CATSRDVQPQHF
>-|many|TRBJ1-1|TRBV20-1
TGCAGTGCTAGCCTCGTCCGGGGGACTGAAGCTTTCTTT
CSASLVRGTEAFF
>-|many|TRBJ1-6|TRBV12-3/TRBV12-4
TGTGCCAGCAGCCTCCAGTTTTCACCCCTCCACTTT
CASSLQFSPLHF
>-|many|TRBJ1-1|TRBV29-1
TGCAGCGCGTGGGAGGGGAGCTTCACTGAAGCTTTCTTT
CSAWEGSFTEAFF
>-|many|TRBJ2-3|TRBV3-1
TGTGCCAGCAGCCAAGCAGCGCGGAGCACAGATACGCAGTATTTT
CASSQAARSTDTQYF
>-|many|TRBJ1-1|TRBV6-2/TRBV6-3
TGTGCCAGCAGTTACATCTTTGGGGGAAGGGACACTGAAGCTTTCTTT
CASSYIFGGRDTEAFF
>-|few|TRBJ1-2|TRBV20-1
TGCAGTGCTAGTTTGGTCGAACTTGTTGGCTACACCTTC
CSASLVELVGYTF
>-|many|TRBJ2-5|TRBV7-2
TGTGCCAGCAGCCCTAGGGGCGCCAGTGGAGAGACCCAGTACTTC
CASSPRGASGETQYF
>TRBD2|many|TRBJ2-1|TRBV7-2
TGTGCCAGCAGCGTCGCGCTAGCGGGCGGAGATGAGCAGTTCTTC
CASSVALAGGDEQFF
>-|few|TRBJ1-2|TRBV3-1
TGTGCCAGCAGCCCTTCAGGAGTCGAAGGCTACACCTTC
CASSPSGVEGYTF
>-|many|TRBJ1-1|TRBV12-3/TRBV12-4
TGTGCCAGCAGCATTGACGTCTCTGAAGCTTTCTTT
CASSIDVSEAFF
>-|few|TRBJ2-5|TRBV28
TGTGCCAGCAGTTTATGGAGCAGGAGCAACCAAGAGACCCAGTACTTC
CASSLWSRSNQETQYF
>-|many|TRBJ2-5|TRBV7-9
TGTGCCAGCAGTTCCGAAGAGGAGGAGACCCAGTACTTC
CASSSEEEETQYF
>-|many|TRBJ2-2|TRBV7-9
TGTGCCAGCAGCCCTTTACAGGCAGGGAGTTACACCGGGGAGCTGTTTTTT
CASSPLQAGSYTGELFF
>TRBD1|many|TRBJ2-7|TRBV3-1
TGTGCCAGCAGCCAAGATGGGACAGGGATCTACGAGCAGTACTTC
CASSQDGTGIYEQYF